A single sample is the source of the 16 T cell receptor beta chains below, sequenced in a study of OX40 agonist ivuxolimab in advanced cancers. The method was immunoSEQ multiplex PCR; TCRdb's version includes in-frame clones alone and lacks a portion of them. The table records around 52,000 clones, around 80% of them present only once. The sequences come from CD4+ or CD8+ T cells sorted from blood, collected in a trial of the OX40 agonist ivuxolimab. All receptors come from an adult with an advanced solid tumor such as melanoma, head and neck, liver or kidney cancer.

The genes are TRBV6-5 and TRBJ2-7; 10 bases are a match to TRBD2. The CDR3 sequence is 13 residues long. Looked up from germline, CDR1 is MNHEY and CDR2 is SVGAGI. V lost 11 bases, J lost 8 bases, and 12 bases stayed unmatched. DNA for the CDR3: TGTGCCGCTAAAGGACTAGCGGAATCCCAGCAGTACTTC. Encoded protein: CAAKGLAESQQYF.

The CDR3 spells CASSFRGAGLNTEAFF. The DNA for the CDR3 is TGTGCCAGCAGCTTTAGGGGCGCGGGATTGAACACTGAAGCTTTCTTT. The chain couples TRBV7-3 to TRBJ1-1; D perhaps matches TRBD1 (5 bases). CDR1 SGHTA and CDR2 FQGTGA come from the germline V gene. V lost 3 bases to trimming and J lost 0 bases, with 14 bases between them. The CDR3 totals 16 residues.

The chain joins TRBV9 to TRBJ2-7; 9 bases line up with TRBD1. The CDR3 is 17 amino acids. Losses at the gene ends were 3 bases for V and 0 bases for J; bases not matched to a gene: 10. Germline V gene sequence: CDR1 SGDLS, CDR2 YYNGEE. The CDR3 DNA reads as TGTGCCAGCAGCGCCGGGGAGACAGGGGGACACTCCTACGAGCAGTACTTC. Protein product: CASSAGETGGHSYEQYF.

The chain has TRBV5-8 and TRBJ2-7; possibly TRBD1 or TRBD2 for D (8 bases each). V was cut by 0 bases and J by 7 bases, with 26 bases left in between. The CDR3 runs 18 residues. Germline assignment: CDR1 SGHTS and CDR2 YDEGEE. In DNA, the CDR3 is TGTGCCAGCAGCTTGGAGCTCGGGGGGGGACAGGCCTCGAGGGAGCAGTACTTC. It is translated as CASSLELGGGQASREQYF.

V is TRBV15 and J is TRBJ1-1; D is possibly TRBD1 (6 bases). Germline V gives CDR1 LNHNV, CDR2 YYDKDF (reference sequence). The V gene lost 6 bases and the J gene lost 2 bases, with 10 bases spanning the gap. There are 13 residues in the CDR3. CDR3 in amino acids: CATRTGANTEAFF. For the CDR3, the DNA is TGTGCCACCAGGACAGGAGCTAACACTGAAGCTTTCTTT.

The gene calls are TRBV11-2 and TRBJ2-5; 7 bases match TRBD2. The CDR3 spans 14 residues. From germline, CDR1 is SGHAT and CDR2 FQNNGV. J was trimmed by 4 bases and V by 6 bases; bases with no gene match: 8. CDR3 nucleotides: TGTGCCAGCAGGCCGAGCGGGATGCGAGAGACCCAGTACTTC. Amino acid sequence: CASRPSGMRETQYF.

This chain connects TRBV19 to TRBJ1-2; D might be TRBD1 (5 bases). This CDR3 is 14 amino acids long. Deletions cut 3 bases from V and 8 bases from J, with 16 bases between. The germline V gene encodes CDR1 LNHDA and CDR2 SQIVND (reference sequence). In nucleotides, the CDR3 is TGTGCCAGTAGTATCCAGCAGGGAAGGACAGGCTACACCTTC. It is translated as CASSIQQGRTGYTF.

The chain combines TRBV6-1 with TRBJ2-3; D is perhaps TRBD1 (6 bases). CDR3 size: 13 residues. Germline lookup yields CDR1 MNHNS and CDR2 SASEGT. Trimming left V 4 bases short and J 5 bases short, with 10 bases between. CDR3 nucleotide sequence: TGTGCCAGCAGTGGGTCAGGGGTAGATACGCAGTATTTT. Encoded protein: CASSGSGVDTQYF.

The CDR3 DNA reads TGTGCCAGCAGAATAAAGGGCGATCGATACAATGAGCAGTTCTTC. Translation gives CASRIKGDRYNEQFF. The chain joins TRBV7-9 to TRBJ2-1; D gene ambiguous. Germline loops: CDR1 SEHNR, CDR2 FQNEAQ (reference sequence). The CDR3 contains 15 residues. V dropped 6 bases and J dropped 4 bases, with 16 bases sitting between them.

The DNA for the CDR3 is TGTGCCAGCAGCGTAGTGGCTAGCGGGGCTGAGCAGTTCTTC. Protein product: CASSVVASGAEQFF. The chain uses TRBV9 and TRBJ2-1, with 9 nucleotides matching TRBD2. J lost 9 bases, V lost 0 bases, and 4 bases had no gene match. Germline lookup yields CDR1 SGDLS and CDR2 YYNGEE. The CDR3 consists of 14 residues. Variable domain in full (rest from reference TRBV9 and TRBJ2-1): DSGVTQTPKHLITATGQRVTLRCSPRSGDLSVYWYQQSLDQGLQFLIQYYNGEERAKGNILERFSAQQFPDLHSELNLSSLELGDSALYFCASSVVASGAEQFFGPGTRLTVL.

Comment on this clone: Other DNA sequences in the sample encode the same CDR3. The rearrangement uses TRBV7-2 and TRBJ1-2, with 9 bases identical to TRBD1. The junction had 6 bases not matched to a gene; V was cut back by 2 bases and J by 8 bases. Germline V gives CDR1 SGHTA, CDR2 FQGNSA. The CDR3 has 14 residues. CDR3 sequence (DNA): TGTGCCAGCAGCTTAAACAGGGGGCGGGGGGGCTACACCTTC. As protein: CASSLNRGRGGYTF.

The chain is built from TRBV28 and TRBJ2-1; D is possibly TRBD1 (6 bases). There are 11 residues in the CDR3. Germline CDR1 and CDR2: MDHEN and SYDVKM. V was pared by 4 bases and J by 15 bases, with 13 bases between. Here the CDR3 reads CASSSRDMRFF. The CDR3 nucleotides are TGTGCCAGCAGTTCTCGGGACATGAGGTTCTTC.

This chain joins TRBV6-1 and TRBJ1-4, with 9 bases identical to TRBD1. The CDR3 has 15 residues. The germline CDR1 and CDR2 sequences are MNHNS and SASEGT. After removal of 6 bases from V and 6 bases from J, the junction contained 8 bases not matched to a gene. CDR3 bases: TGTGCCAGCAGCTTCCACCGGGACAGGGATGAAAAACTGTTTTTT. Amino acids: CASSFHRDRDEKLFF.

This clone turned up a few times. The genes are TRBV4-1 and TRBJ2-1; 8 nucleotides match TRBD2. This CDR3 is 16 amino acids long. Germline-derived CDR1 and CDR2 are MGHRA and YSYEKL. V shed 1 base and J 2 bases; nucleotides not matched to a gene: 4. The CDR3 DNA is TGCGCCAGCAGCCAAGCAGCGGGAGCGACCTACAATGAGCAGTTCTTC. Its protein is CASSQAAGATYNEQFF.

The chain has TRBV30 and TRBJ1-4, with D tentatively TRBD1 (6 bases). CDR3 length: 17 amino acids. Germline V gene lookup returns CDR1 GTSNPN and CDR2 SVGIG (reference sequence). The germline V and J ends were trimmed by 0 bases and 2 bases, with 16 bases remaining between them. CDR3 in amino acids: CAWSVQGPRMTNEKLFF. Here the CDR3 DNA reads TGTGCCTGGAGTGTACAGGGACCCAGGATGACTAATGAAAAACTGTTTTTT.

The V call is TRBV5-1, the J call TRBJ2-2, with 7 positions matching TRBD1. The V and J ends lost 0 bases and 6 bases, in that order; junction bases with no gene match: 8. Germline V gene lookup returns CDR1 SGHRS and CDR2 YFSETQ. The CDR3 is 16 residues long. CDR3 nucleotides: TGCGCCAGCAGCTTGGGACTACAGGGGAAACCCGGGGAGCTGTTTTTT. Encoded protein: CASSLGLQGKPGELFF.